A single sample is the source of the 32 T cell receptor beta chains below, sequenced in a study of response to subunit inactivated influenza vaccine. Via MiXCR, TCRdb re-called the RT-PCR reads, giving one row per CDR3 protein. This table holds around 520,000 distinct CDR3 sequences, about 11% found once. Sample: PBMCs from blood, taken on the day of vaccination. These TCRs come from a man aged 45-65 years who received an inactivated influenza vaccine.

This clonotype was found a few times. This chain links TRBV7-9 with TRBJ2-1; 8 bases fit TRBD2. In germline, CDR1 is SEHNR, CDR2 FQNEAQ (reference sequence). The ends lost 5 bases at V and 9 bases at J; junction bases unmatched: 9. This CDR3 comprises 14 residues. The CDR3 coding sequence is TGTGCCAGCAGCCGAACCGGGACTAGTGGTGAGCAGTTCTTC. This codes for CASSRTGTSGEQFF.

Only a few counts were recorded for this clonotype. This chain uses TRBV20-1 with TRBJ2-2, with D possibly matching TRBD1 (6 bases). Germline V gene lookup returns CDR1 DFQATT and CDR2 SNEGSKA (reference sequence). The CDR3 has 14 residues. V was shortened by 6 bases and J by 1 base, with 12 bases between the two germline ends. The CDR3: CSARRTVNTGELFF. CDR3 DNA: TGCAGTGCAAGACGGACAGTGAACACCGGGGAGCTGTTTTTT.

Note on this clonotype: At one end the junction does not follow the germline gene, possibly because of a read error. The gene calls are TRBV29-1 and TRBJ1-4; D unclear. The CDR3 loop spans 12 amino acids. The germline V gene has CDR1 SQVTM and CDR2 ANQGSEA. CDR3 nucleotide sequence: TGCAGCGCTGAAGGTACCCATGAAAAACTGTTTTTT. Residues: CSAEGTHEKLFF.

V is TRBV6-5 and J is TRBJ2-3; 13 bases line up with TRBD2. With V trimmed by 0 bases and J by 5 bases, 11 bases remained unmatched. This CDR3 is 19 amino acids long. Germline loops: CDR1 MNHEY, CDR2 SVGAGI. CDR3 bases: TGTGCCAGCAGTTACTCGTTCCCACTAGCGGGAGGGCCAGGAGATACGCAGTATTTT. It translates to CASSYSFPLAGGPGDTQYF.

The chain combines TRBV6-1 with TRBJ1-1; no firm D call. CDR1 and CDR2 (germline): MNHNS, SASEGT. V dropped 9 bases and J dropped 2 bases, with 19 bases sitting between them. The CDR3 has 15 amino acids. CDR3 nucleotides: TGTGCCAGTACTACCCCGGGAACTAGAAACACTGAAGCTTTCTTT. Its translation is CASTTPGTRNTEAFF.

The chain has TRBV18 and TRBJ2-7; 7 bases line up with TRBD1. The V segment lost 4 bases and the J segment 7 bases; nucleotides outside the gene matches: 7. This CDR3 has 13 amino acids. Germline CDR1 and CDR2: KGHSH and LQKENI. The CDR3 sequence is CASSRYTGDEQYF. For the CDR3, the DNA is TGTGCCAGCTCACGGTATACAGGGGATGAGCAGTACTTC.

There are a few counts of this clonotype. J is TRBJ1-1 and V is TRBV7-8; tentatively, D is TRBD1 (5 bases). The V end was cut by 4 bases, the J end by 0 bases, with 15 bases between. The germline gives CDR1 SGHVS, CDR2 FQNEAQ. This CDR3 has 16 amino acids. The CDR3 spells CASSSDRHFMNTEAFF. CDR3 nucleotides: TGTGCCAGCAGCTCTGACAGACACTTTATGAACACTGAAGCTTTCTTT.

This chain links TRBV29-1 with TRBJ2-3; no reliable D call. Germline loops: CDR1 SQVTM, CDR2 ANQGSEA. V lost 0 bases to trimming and J lost 4 bases, with 5 bases between them. The CDR3 has 12 amino acids. In DNA, the CDR3 is TGCAGCGTTGAAGATGGGGCAGATACGCAGTATTTT. Translating it yields CSVEDGADTQYF.

This clonotype was counted between two and nine times. This chain joins TRBV28 and TRBJ2-7, with 8 bases matching TRBD2. V dropped 5 bases and J dropped 3; count of bases not matched to a gene: 15. There are 17 residues in the CDR3. Germline V CDR1 and CDR2: MDHEN, SYDVKM. This CDR3 is CASSPGMSRTSSYEQYF. In nucleotides, the CDR3 is TGTGCCAGCAGTCCCGGGATGTCTCGGACTAGCAGCTACGAGCAGTACTTC.

This rearrangement joins TRBV29-1 to TRBJ2-3, with D tentatively TRBD2 (5 bases). The germline V gene has CDR1 SQVTM and CDR2 ANQGSEA. The CDR3 contains 14 residues. V lost 8 bases to trimming and J lost 7 bases, with 22 bases between them. The CDR3 here is CSLGQDSWSYTQYF. In nucleotides, the CDR3 is TGCAGCCTTGGCCAGGACTCCTGGAGTTATACGCAGTATTTT.

Remarks on this clonotype: At one end the junction does not follow the germline gene, possibly because of a read error. The CDR3 DNA is TGTGCCAGCAGTCAGTTGCCGAACAATGAAGCTTTCTTT. Amino acids: CASSQLPNNEAFF. The rearrangement joins TRBV7-9 to TRBJ1-1, with unresolved D. The germline CDR1 and CDR2 sequences are SEHNR and FQNEAQ (reference sequence). The CDR3 contains 13 residues.

On this clonotype itself: A much bigger clone sits one base away, suggesting this may be a read error. This sequence joins TRBV12-3 or TRBV12-4 and TRBJ1-5; TRBD1 is a possible D gene (5 bases). Trimming removed 5 bases from V and 8 bases from J, with 13 bases in between. The CDR3 is made up of 13 amino acids. The CDR3 reads CASSGGGNKPQHF. In nucleotides, the CDR3 is TGTGCCAGCAGTGGGGGAGGGAATAAGCCCCAGCATTTT.

This clonotype was found a few times. This chain joins TRBV5-6 and TRBJ2-3; 13 bases fit TRBD2. The trim removed 4 bases at V and 7 bases at J, leaving 6 bases unmatched. The CDR3 extends over 15 amino acids. Germline assignment: CDR1 SGHDT and CDR2 YYEEEE. The CDR3 DNA reads as TGTGCCAGCAGCCGACTAGCGGGGGGTACGTATACGCAGTATTTT. As protein: CASSRLAGGTYTQYF.

This clonotype was picked up many times. This chain joins TRBV28 and TRBJ2-2, with a tentative D call TRBD1 (5 bases). Germline V gene data show CDR1 as MDHEN and CDR2 as SYDVKM. The CDR3 extends over 15 amino acids. V lost 3 bases and J lost 4, with 12 bases in between. The CDR3 DNA sequence: TGTGCCAGCAGTTTTGCAGGGAAGGTCACCGGGGAGCTGTTTTTT. Protein: CASSFAGKVTGELFF. The full variable domain, rest sourced from reference TRBV28 and TRBJ2-2, is DVKVTQSSRYLVKRTGEKVFLECVQDMDHENMFWYRQDPGLGLRLIYFSYDVKMKEKGDIPEGYSVSREKKERFSLILESASTNQTSMYLCASSFAGKVTGELFFGEGSRLTVL.

This chain joins TRBV4-2 and TRBJ2-7, with 12 bases aligning to TRBD2. The V gene end was trimmed by 5 bases and the J gene end by 2 bases; junction bases not matched to a gene: 7. CDR1 is LGHNA and CDR2 is YNFKEQ in the germline V gene. The CDR3 spans 16 residues. DNA of the CDR3: TGTGCCAGCAGCGCGCCGGGACTAGCGGGTCCCTACGAGCAGTACTTC. Its translation is CASSAPGLAGPYEQYF.

V gene TRBV6-5 combines with J gene TRBJ2-5; 13 nucleotides match TRBD2. CDR1 is MNHEY and CDR2 is SVGAGI in the germline V gene. This CDR3 has 18 residues. After removal of 0 bases from V and 5 bases from J, the junction contained 9 bases not matched to a gene. CDR3 sequence reads: CASSYSTSGRGRRETQYF. Here the CDR3 DNA reads TGTGCCAGCAGTTACTCCACTAGCGGGAGGGGTCGCCGGGAGACCCAGTACTTC.

The table lists this clonotype with a few counts. This chain joins TRBV5-1 and TRBJ1-6, with TRBD1 matching over 7 bases. The CDR3 runs to 14 residues. The V gene end was trimmed by 3 bases and the J gene end by 8 bases; junction bases not matched to a gene: 5. The germline gives CDR1 SGHRS, CDR2 YFSETQ. CDR3 in amino acids: CASSSGDSYSPLHF. CDR3 nucleotide sequence: TGCGCCAGCAGCTCCGGGGACAGCTATTCACCCCTCCACTTT.

This chain connects TRBV5-1 to TRBJ2-5; 8 nucleotides match TRBD2. Germline V CDR1 and CDR2: SGHRS, YFSETQ. Trimming cost V 2 bases and J 5 bases; bases outside gene matches: 11. The CDR3 consists of 16 residues. The CDR3 sequence: CASSFSSGTRTETQYF. The CDR3, as DNA: TGCGCCAGCAGCTTTTCATCTGGGACTAGAACGGAGACCCAGTACTTC.

This chain uses TRBV6-5 with TRBJ1-1; no definite D call. CDR3 length: 15 amino acids. Trimming cost V 0 bases and J 0 bases, with 8 bases left between them. From germline, CDR1 is MNHEY and CDR2 SVGAGI. The CDR3 loop is CASSYSWTLNTEAFF. The CDR3 region has the DNA TGTGCCAGCAGTTACTCTTGGACCCTGAACACTGAAGCTTTCTTT.

In its sample, this clonotype was seen many times. V usage is TRBV5-1 and J usage is TRBJ2-7; perhaps D is TRBD1 or TRBD2 (5 bases each). Trimming pared 2 bases from V and 6 bases from J, leaving 18 bases between. The V gene's germline CDR1 is SGHRS and CDR2 YFSETQ. The CDR3 runs 15 residues. CDR3 nucleotide sequence: TGCGCCAGCAGCTTCGAATCCCCCAGGGCGGGCGAGCAGTACTTC. Residues: CASSFESPRAGEQYF.

The chain has TRBV15 and TRBJ2-7, with 12 bases that match TRBD1. The CDR3 loop spans 18 amino acids. Trimming took 2 bases from V and 7 from J; bases not matched to a gene: 15. CDR1 and CDR2 from the germline V gene are LNHNV and YYDKDF (reference sequence). CDR3 DNA: TGTGCCACCAGCAGATCGTACCTCGGGACAGGGGGCGCGGGGGAGCAGTACTTC. Translated: CATSRSYLGTGGAGEQYF.

The chain recombines TRBV25-1 with TRBJ2-3; 8 nucleotides line up with TRBD2. The CDR3 has 15 residues. Trimming at V came to 3 bases and at J to 0 bases, leaving 2 bases not matched to a gene. The germline CDR1 and CDR2 sequences are MGHDK and SYGVNS. In DNA form, the CDR3 reads TGTGCCAGCAGTGACAGGACTAGCAGCACAGATACGCAGTATTTT. It yields the protein CASSDRTSSTDTQYF. Filled out from reference TRBV25-1 and TRBJ2-3, the complete variable domain reads EADIYQTPRYLVIGTGKKITLECSQTMGHDKMYWYQQDPGMELHLIHYSYGVNSTEKGDLSSESTVSRIRTEHFPLTLESARPSHTSQYLCASSDRTSSTDTQYFGPGTRLTVL.

The chain joins TRBV15 to TRBJ2-7; D is uncertain. The germline CDR1 and CDR2 sequences are LNHNV and YYDKDF (reference sequence). Trimming pared 0 bases from V and 3 bases from J, leaving 6 bases between. The CDR3 runs 13 residues. CDR3 nucleotide sequence: TGTGCCACCAGCAGAGATTTGGACTACGAGCAGTACTTC. Its protein is CATSRDLDYEQYF.

This clonotype was observed at least ten times. This CDR3 reads CSARRGGELFF. The CDR3 bases are TGCAGTGCTAGGAGAGGAGGGGAGCTGTTTTTT. The J gene is TRBJ2-2, the V gene TRBV20-1; no clear D. The V end was cut by 3 bases, the J end by 8 bases, with 7 bases between. The CDR3 loop spans 11 amino acids. Germline CDR1 reads DFQATT; CDR2 reads SNEGSKA (reference sequence).

This clonotype came up many times. V usage is TRBV7-9 and J usage is TRBJ2-3; 7 bases are shared with TRBD2. The CDR3 is 16 amino acids. The germline gives CDR1 SEHNR, CDR2 FQNEAQ (reference sequence). The V and J ends lost 4 bases and 0 bases, in that order; junction bases with no gene match: 7. Here the CDR3 reads CASSWGAGTSTDTQYF. The CDR3 coding sequence is TGTGCCAGCAGCTGGGGAGCGGGAACTAGCACAGATACGCAGTATTTT.

This clonotype was counted many times. V and J are TRBV27 and TRBJ2-4, with 11 bases identical to TRBD2. Germline CDR1 is MNHEY and CDR2 is SMNVEV (reference sequence). The CDR3 covers 16 residues. With V trimmed by 4 bases and J by 8 bases, 10 bases remained unmatched. The CDR3 sequence: CASSSPGGTSGDIQYF. The CDR3 DNA reads TGTGCCAGCAGTTCCCCGGGGGGGACTAGCGGCGACATTCAGTACTTC.

The rearrangement links TRBV15 to TRBJ2-1; possibly TRBD2 for D (5 bases). Germline values: CDR1 LNHNV, CDR2 YYDKDF (reference sequence). The CDR3 length is 14 residues. V lost 0 bases, J lost 10 bases, and 13 bases lay in between. The CDR3 coding sequence is TGTGCCACCAGCAGAGACCGGCCGGGGTACGAGCAGTTCTTC. Protein: CATSRDRPGYEQFF.

V is TRBV28 and J is TRBJ2-2; TRBD1 matches 7 bases. The CDR3 spans 17 residues. The junction had 15 bases not matched to a gene; V was cut back by 7 bases and J by 4 bases. Germline lookup yields CDR1 MDHEN and CDR2 SYDVKM. The CDR3 spells CASIPFGTGAVTGELFF. The CDR3 DNA sequence: TGTGCCAGCATCCCGTTCGGAACAGGGGCCGTCACCGGGGAGCTGTTTTTT.

Ten or more counts support this clonotype. The chain carries TRBV28 and TRBJ2-7; D unclear. The V end was cut by 7 bases, the J end by 5 bases, with 18 bases between. Germline assignment: CDR1 MDHEN and CDR2 SYDVKM. This CDR3 has 14 amino acids. DNA of the CDR3: TGTGCCAGCACCCCCGAGTGGCGACGACACGAGCAGTACTTC. Its protein product is CASTPEWRRHEQYF.

This clonotype was counted many times. The V call is TRBV12-3 or TRBV12-4, the J call TRBJ1-2; D gene unclear. Trimming took 6 bases from V and 4 from J, leaving 6 bases between them. This CDR3 has 11 residues. The CDR3 DNA sequence: TGTGCCAGCAGCCTGACCTATGGCTACACCTTC. Its translation: CASSLTYGYTF.

This chain uses TRBV20-1 with TRBJ2-7; TRBD2 is a possible D gene (5 bases). The germline gives CDR1 DFQATT, CDR2 SNEGSKA (reference sequence). CDR3 length equals 13 residues. The V end lost 6 bases, the J end lost 6 bases, and 18 bases lay between the germline ends. CDR3 nucleotides: TGCAGTGCGCTGTTGGATGCGGGTGTCGAGCAGTACTTC. Its translation is CSALLDAGVEQYF.

This clonotype was found a few times. The chain couples TRBV28 to TRBJ2-1; perhaps TRBD2 as D (5 bases). The germline CDR1 and CDR2 sequences are MDHEN and SYDVKM. The CDR3 has 11 amino acids. Trimming cost V 7 bases and J 7 bases, with 8 bases left between them. Here the CDR3 DNA reads TGTGCCAGCATAACGGGAAATGAGCAGTTCTTC. This sequence encodes CASITGNEQFF.